The rows below give T cell receptor beta chains drawn from one sample of a study of T cells in localized non-small cell lung cancer. The method was immunoSEQ multiplex PCR; TCRdb's version includes in-frame clones alone and lacks a portion of them. The repertoire consists of around 31,000 clones, with approximately 88% occurring once and the leading ten covering around 3.2%. The material was peripheral blood, obtained before any cancer treatment. These receptors all come from a female donor of 60 years or more with stage I lung adenocarcinoma. CDR3s include the opening cysteine and the closing phenylalanine or tryptophan. The D gene is left open where the match is weak. Size values are once, few and many counts, or a class for expanded clones, and some rows have none.

V: TRBV7-6
J: TRBJ2-7
D: .
size: .
CDR3: CASSFDQGDREQYF
DNA: TGTGCCAGCAGCTTCGACCAGGGAGATCGCGAGCAGTACTTC

V: TRBV5-4
J: TRBJ2-7
D: TRBD2
size: .
CDR3: CASSLDTTGGLFGEQYF
DNA: TGTGCCAGCAGCCTGGATACGACGGGAGGTCTCTTCGGCGAGCAGTACTTC

V: TRBV4-3
J: TRBJ2-7
D: .
size: .
CDR3: CASSQDPGYYEQYF
DNA: TGCGCCAGCAGCCAAGACCCGGGGTATTACGAGCAGTACTTC

V: TRBV4-2
J: TRBJ2-1
D: .
size: .
CDR3: CASSQDPGQNNEQFF
DNA: TGTGCCAGCAGCCAAGATCCAGGACAGAACAATGAGCAGTTCTTC

V: TRBV28
J: TRBJ1-5
D: .
size: .
CDR3: CASSLGVDYSNQPQHF
DNA: TGTGCCAGCAGTTTAGGGGTGGATTATAGCAATCAGCCCCAGCATTTT

V: TRBV6-5
J: TRBJ2-2
D: .
size: .
CDR3: CASRGSRSWVGELFF
DNA: TGTGCCAGCAGAGGCAGCAGAAGCTGGGTCGGGGAGCTGTTTTTT

V: TRBV2
J: TRBJ1-1
D: .
size: .
CDR3: CASSEYGWGGGTAEAFF
DNA: TGTGCCAGCAGTGAATACGGGTGGGGAGGGGGTACGGCTGAAGCTTTCTTT

V: TRBV6-4
J: TRBJ1-2
D: .
size: .
CDR3: CASSLGSNYGYTF
DNA: TGTGCCAGCAGTCTAGGTTCCAACTATGGCTACACCTTC

V: TRBV18
J: TRBJ1-5
D: .
size: .
CDR3: CASSPGAKGAQHF
DNA: TGTGCCAGCTCACCGGGGGCTAAGGGAGCCCAGCATTTT

V: TRBV5-1
J: TRBJ2-2
D: .
size: .
CDR3: CASSLGPNTGELFF
DNA: TGCGCCAGCAGCCTGGGACCGAACACCGGGGAGCTGTTTTTT

V: TRBV28
J: TRBJ1-5
D: .
size: .
CDR3: CASSWGSPGAYSNQPQHF
DNA: TGTGCCAGCAGTTGGGGCAGCCCCGGGGCTTATAGCAATCAGCCCCAGCATTTT

V: TRBV6-1
J: TRBJ1-5
D: .
size: .
CDR3: CASREGYRNQPQHF
DNA: TGTGCCAGCAGGGAGGGGTATCGCAATCAGCCCCAGCATTTT

V: TRBV6-5
J: TRBJ2-1
D: TRBD2
size: .
CDR3: CASSYSTSGDHEQFF
DNA: TGTGCCAGCAGTTACTCTACTAGCGGGGACCATGAGCAGTTCTTC

V: TRBV7-2
J: TRBJ2-3
D: .
size: .
CDR3: CASSLSTDTQYF
DNA: TGTGCCAGCAGCTTAAGCACAGATACGCAGTATTTT

V: TRBV10-3
J: TRBJ1-1
D: .
size: .
CDR3: CAISEADTEAFF
DNA: TGTGCCATCAGTGAGGCCGACACTGAAGCTTTCTTT

V: TRBV30
J: TRBJ1-5
D: .
size: .
CDR3: CAWSRDTNQPQHF
DNA: TGTGCCTGGAGTAGGGACACCAATCAGCCCCAGCATTTT

V: TRBV7-2
J: TRBJ2-1
D: TRBD2
size: .
CDR3: CASSPQLAGVANEQFF
DNA: TGTGCCAGCAGCCCCCAACTAGCGGGAGTTGCCAATGAGCAGTTCTTC

V: TRBV25-1
J: TRBJ2-7
D: .
size: .
CDR3: CASSDWTNRRPVYEQYF
DNA: TGTGCCAGCAGTGATTGGACAAATAGACGTCCAGTCTACGAGCAGTACTTC

V: TRBV19
J: TRBJ2-2
D: .
size: .
CDR3: CASSPRAGNTGELFF
DNA: TGTGCCAGTAGTCCCCGCGCAGGGAACACCGGGGAGCTGTTTTTT

V: TRBV9
J: TRBJ2-4
D: .
size: .
CDR3: CASSVGAGVTEGAIQYF
DNA: TGTGCCAGCAGCGTAGGAGCGGGAGTGACGGAGGGGGCCATTCAGTACTTC

V: TRBV4-3
J: TRBJ2-1
D: .
size: .
CDR3: CASSRQGNSYNEQFF
DNA: TGCGCCAGCAGCCGGCAAGGGAACAGCTACAATGAGCAGTTCTTC

V: TRBV19
J: TRBJ1-5
D: .
size: .
CDR3: CASSTNRDGSNQPQHF
DNA: TGTGCCAGTAGTACCAACCGGGACGGAAGCAATCAGCCCCAGCATTTT

V: TRBV29-1
J: TRBJ2-1
D: .
size: once
CDR3: CSVAGTYNEQFF
DNA: TGCAGCGTTGCTGGGACCTACAATGAGCAGTTCTTC

V: TRBV13
J: TRBJ1-1
D: .
size: .
CDR3: CASSWAVNTEAFF
DNA: TGTGCCAGCAGCTGGGCGGTGAACACTGAAGCTTTCTTT

V: TRBV9
J: TRBJ2-1
D: TRBD2
size: .
CDR3: CASSVEGNSGSLYNEQFF
DNA: TGTGCCAGCAGCGTAGAGGGGAATAGCGGGAGTTTGTACAATGAGCAGTTCTTC

V: TRBV5-1
J: TRBJ2-3
D: .
size: .
CDR3: CASSWRDSTDTQYF
DNA: TGCGCCAGCAGCTGGCGGGACTCCACAGATACGCAGTATTTT

V: TRBV30
J: TRBJ2-2
D: .
size: .
CDR3: CAWSVNTNTGELFF
DNA: TGTGCCTGGAGTGTCAATACTAACACCGGGGAGCTGTTTTTT

V: TRBV19
J: TRBJ2-1
D: TRBD2
size: .
CDR3: CASSMRLAGVRYNEQFF
DNA: TGTGCCAGTAGTATGCGACTAGCGGGAGTAAGGTACAATGAGCAGTTCTTC

V: TRBV18
J: TRBJ1-3
D: .
size: .
CDR3: CASSPQFGNTIYF
DNA: TGTGCCAGCTCACCCCAATTCGGAAACACCATATATTTT

V: TRBV6-6
J: TRBJ2-1
D: TRBD1
size: .
CDR3: CASSPRTGENEQFF
DNA: TGTGCCAGCAGTCCCCGGACAGGGGAAAATGAGCAGTTCTTC

V: TRBV2
J: TRBJ1-4
D: TRBD1
size: few
CDR3: CASRGQGMINEKLFF
DNA: TGTGCCAGCAGGGGACAGGGGATGATCAATGAAAAACTGTTTTTT

V: TRBV2
J: TRBJ1-4
D: TRBD1
size: .
CDR3: CASSAGQGYEKLFF
DNA: TGTGCCAGCAGTGCGGGACAGGGATATGAAAAACTGTTTTTT

V: TRBV19
J: TRBJ2-3
D: TRBD2
size: .
CDR3: CASSTSGRLLTDTQYF
DNA: TGTGCCAGTAGTACTAGCGGGAGGCTCCTCACAGATACGCAGTATTTT

V: TRBV28
J: TRBJ1-5
D: .
size: few
CDR3: CASSLEGEIQPQHF
DNA: TGTGCCAGCAGTTTAGAGGGGGAAATTCAGCCCCAGCATTTT

V: TRBV5-4
J: TRBJ1-1
D: .
size: .
CDR3: CASSSGQNTEAFF
DNA: TGTGCCAGCAGCTCGGGACAGAACACTGAAGCTTTCTTT

V: TRBV5-1
J: TRBJ2-1
D: TRBD2
size: .
CDR3: CASSSDSGSSYNDQFF
DNA: TGCGCCAGCAGCTCCGATAGCGGGAGCTCCTACAATGATCAGTTCTTC

V: TRBV9
J: TRBJ2-1
D: TRBD2
size: .
CDR3: CASSVVSGRVSYNEQFF
DNA: TGTGCCAGCAGCGTAGTTTCCGGGAGGGTGTCCTACAATGAGCAGTTCTTC

V: TRBV5-1
J: TRBJ2-3
D: TRBD2
size: .
CDR3: CASSFGSGILTDTQYF
DNA: TGCGCCAGCAGCTTCGGGAGCGGGATCCTCACAGATACGCAGTATTTT

V: TRBV5-4
J: TRBJ2-1
D: TRBD2
size: .
CDR3: CASSLELASGLDNEQFF
DNA: TGTGCCAGCAGCTTGGAGCTGGCTAGCGGGCTTGACAATGAGCAGTTCTTC

V: TRBV19
J: TRBJ2-4
D: TRBD2
size: .
CDR3: CASSPFGGEGNIQYF
DNA: TGTGCCAGTAGTCCCTTCGGGGGGGAGGGAAACATTCAGTACTTC

V: TRBV7-2
J: TRBJ2-2
D: TRBD2
size: .
CDR3: CASSLERFGLAGDTGELFF
DNA: TGTGCCAGCAGCTTAGAGCGGTTCGGACTAGCGGGAGATACCGGGGAGCTGTTTTTT

V: TRBV5-5
J: TRBJ2-7
D: TRBD2
size: .
CDR3: CASSLTSGRFGAEQYF
DNA: TGTGCCAGCAGCTTGACTAGCGGGAGATTTGGTGCGGAGCAGTACTTC

V: TRBV15
J: TRBJ2-1
D: TRBD2
size: .
CDR3: CATSRDLGVAGVNEQFF
DNA: TGTGCCACCAGCAGAGATCTTGGGGTAGCGGGAGTGAATGAGCAGTTCTTC

V: TRBV30
J: TRBJ2-5
D: .
size: few
CDR3: CAWSLGGETQYF
DNA: TGTGCCTGGAGCCTAGGTGGAGAGACCCAGTACTTC

V: TRBV2
J: TRBJ2-6
D: TRBD1
size: .
CDR3: CASTQMTGSGANVLTF
DNA: TGTGCCAGCACCCAAATGACAGGGTCTGGGGCCAACGTCCTGACTTTC

V: TRBV27
J: TRBJ1-4
D: .
size: .
CDR3: CASSQGMGNEKLFF
DNA: TGTGCCAGCAGTCAGGGAATGGGCAATGAAAAACTGTTTTTT

V: TRBV2
J: TRBJ2-7
D: TRBD2
size: .
CDR3: CASSPGAGLAGGPSYEQYF
DNA: TGTGCCAGCAGCCCCGGCGCGGGACTAGCGGGAGGACCCTCCTACGAGCAGTACTTC

V: TRBV11-3
J: TRBJ1-1
D: TRBD1
size: once
CDR3: CASSSGGGQPEAFF
DNA: TGTGCCAGCAGCTCAGGGGGAGGGCAACCTGAAGCTTTCTTT

V: TRBV7-9
J: TRBJ2-5
D: .
size: few
CDR3: CASSRSYTGTETQYF
DNA: TGTGCCAGCAGCCGCTCTTATACAGGGACCGAGACCCAGTACTTC

V: TRBV5-1
J: TRBJ1-2
D: .
size: .
CDR3: CASSLGEASGYTF
DNA: TGCGCCAGCAGCTTGGGAGAGGCCAGTGGCTACACCTTC

V: TRBV29-1
J: TRBJ2-5
D: TRBD2
size: once
CDR3: CSDKGGLAGFCWETQYF
DNA: TGCAGCGACAAGGGGGGACTAGCGGGGTTCTGCTGGGAGACCCAGTACTTC

V: TRBV6-6
J: TRBJ2-1
D: .
size: .
CDR3: CASCTSSYNEQFF
DNA: TGTGCCAGCTGTACTAGCTCCTACAATGAGCAGTTCTTC

V: TRBV9
J: TRBJ2-1
D: .
size: .
CDR3: CASSVGVAGGVGEQFF
DNA: TGTGCCAGCAGCGTAGGGGTCGCCGGGGGAGTCGGTGAGCAGTTCTTC

V: TRBV5-6
J: TRBJ2-3
D: .
size: .
CDR3: CASSRDRHLGTQYF
DNA: TGTGCCAGCAGCCGTGACAGACACCTCGGTACGCAGTATTTT

V: TRBV30
J: TRBJ2-7
D: .
size: .
CDR3: CAWSRESRAYEQYF
DNA: TGTGCCTGGAGTAGGGAGAGCAGGGCTTACGAGCAGTACTTC

V: TRBV13
J: TRBJ1-2
D: TRBD1
size: .
CDR3: CASSRSPTGRNYGYTF
DNA: TGTGCCAGCAGCCGAAGTCCGACAGGGCGAAACTATGGCTACACCTTC

V: TRBV10-3
J: TRBJ1-1
D: TRBD1
size: .
CDR3: CATTPGTGAVNTEAFF
DNA: TGTGCCACCACCCCCGGGACAGGGGCGGTGAACACTGAAGCTTTCTTT